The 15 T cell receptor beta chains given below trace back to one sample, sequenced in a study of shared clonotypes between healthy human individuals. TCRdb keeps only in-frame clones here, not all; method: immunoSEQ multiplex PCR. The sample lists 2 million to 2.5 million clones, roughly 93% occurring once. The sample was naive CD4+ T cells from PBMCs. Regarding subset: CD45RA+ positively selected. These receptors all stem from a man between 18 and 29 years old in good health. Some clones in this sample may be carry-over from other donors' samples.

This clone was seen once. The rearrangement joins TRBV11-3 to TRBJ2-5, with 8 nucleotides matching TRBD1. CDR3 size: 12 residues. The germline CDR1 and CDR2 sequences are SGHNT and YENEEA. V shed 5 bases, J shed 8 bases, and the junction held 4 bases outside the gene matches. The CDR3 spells CASSKSGGTQYF. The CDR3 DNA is TGTGCCAGCAGCAAATCAGGGGGCACCCAGTACTTC.

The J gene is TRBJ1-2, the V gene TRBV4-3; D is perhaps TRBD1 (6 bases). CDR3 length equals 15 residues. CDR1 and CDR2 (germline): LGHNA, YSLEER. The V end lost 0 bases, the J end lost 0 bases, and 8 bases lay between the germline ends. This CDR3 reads CASSQETGTNYGYTF. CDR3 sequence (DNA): TGCGCCAGCAGCCAAGAGACAGGAACTAACTATGGCTACACCTTC.

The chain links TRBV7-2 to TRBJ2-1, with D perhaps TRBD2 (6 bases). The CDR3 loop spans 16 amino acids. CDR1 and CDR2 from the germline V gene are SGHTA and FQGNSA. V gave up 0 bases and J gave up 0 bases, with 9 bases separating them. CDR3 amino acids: CASSLAADYSYNEQFF. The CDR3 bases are TGTGCCAGCAGCTTAGCGGCGGACTACTCCTACAATGAGCAGTTCTTC. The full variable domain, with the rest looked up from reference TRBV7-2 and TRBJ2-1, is GAGVSQSPSNKVTEKGKDVELRCDPISGHTALYWYRQSLGQGLEFLIYFQGNSAPDKSGLPSDRFSAERTGGSVSTLTIQRTQQEDSAVYLCASSLAADYSYNEQFFGPGTRLTVL.

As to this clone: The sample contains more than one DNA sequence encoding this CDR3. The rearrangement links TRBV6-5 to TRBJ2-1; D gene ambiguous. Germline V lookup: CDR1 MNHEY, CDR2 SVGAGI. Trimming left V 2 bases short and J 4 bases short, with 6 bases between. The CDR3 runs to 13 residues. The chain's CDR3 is CASSYEEYNEQFF. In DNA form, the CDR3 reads TGTGCCAGCAGTTACGAGGAGTACAATGAGCAGTTCTTC.

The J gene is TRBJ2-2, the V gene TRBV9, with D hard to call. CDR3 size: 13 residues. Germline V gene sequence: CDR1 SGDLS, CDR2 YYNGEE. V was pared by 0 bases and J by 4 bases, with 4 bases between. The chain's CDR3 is CASSVVPTGELFF. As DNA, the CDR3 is TGTGCCAGCAGCGTAGTCCCCACCGGGGAGCTGTTTTTT.

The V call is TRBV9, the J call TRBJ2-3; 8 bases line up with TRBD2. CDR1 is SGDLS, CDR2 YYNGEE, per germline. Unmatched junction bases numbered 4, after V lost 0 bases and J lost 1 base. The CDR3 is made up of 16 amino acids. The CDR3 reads CASSVGSGARTDTQYF. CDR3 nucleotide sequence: TGTGCCAGCAGCGTAGGTAGCGGGGCCCGCACAGATACGCAGTATTTT.

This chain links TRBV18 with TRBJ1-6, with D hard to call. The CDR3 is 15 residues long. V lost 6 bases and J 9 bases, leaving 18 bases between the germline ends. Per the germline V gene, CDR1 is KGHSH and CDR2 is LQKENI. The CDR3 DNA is TGTGCCAGCTCCCCCGTCGAGGCGCGTAGTTCACCCCTCCACTTT. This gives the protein CASSPVEARSSPLHF.

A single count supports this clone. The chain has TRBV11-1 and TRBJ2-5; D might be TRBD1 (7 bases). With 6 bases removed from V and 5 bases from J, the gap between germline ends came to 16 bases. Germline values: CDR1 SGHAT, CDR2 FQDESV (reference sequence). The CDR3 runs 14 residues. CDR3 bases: TGTGCCAGCAGTCACGACAGGGCGGGGGAGACCCAGTACTTC. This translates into CASSHDRAGETQYF.

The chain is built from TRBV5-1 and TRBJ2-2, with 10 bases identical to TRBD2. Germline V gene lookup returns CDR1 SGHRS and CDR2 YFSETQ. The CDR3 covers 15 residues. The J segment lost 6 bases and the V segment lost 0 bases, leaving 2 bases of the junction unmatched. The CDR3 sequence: CASSLALAGAGELFF. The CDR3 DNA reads TGCGCCAGCAGCTTGGCGCTAGCGGGAGCCGGGGAGCTGTTTTTT.

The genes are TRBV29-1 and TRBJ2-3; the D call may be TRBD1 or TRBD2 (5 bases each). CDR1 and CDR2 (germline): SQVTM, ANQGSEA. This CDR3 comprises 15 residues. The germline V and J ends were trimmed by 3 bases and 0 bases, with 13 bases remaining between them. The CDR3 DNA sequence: TGCAGCGTTGAGGTGGGGACCCTTAGCACAGATACGCAGTATTTT. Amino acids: CSVEVGTLSTDTQYF.

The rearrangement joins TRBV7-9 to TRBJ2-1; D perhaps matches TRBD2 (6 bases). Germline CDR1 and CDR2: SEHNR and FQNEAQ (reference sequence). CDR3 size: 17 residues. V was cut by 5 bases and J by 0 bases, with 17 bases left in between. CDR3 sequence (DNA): TGTGCCAGCAGCCGAAGCGGGTACATGGGCTCCTACAATGAGCAGTTCTTC. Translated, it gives CASSRSGYMGSYNEQFF.

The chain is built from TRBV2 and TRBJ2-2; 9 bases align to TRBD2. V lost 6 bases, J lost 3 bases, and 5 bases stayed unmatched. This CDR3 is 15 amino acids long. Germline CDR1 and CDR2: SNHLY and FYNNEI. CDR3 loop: CASRFSGSYTGELFF. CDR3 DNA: TGTGCCAGCAGATTTAGCGGGAGTTACACCGGGGAGCTGTTTTTT.

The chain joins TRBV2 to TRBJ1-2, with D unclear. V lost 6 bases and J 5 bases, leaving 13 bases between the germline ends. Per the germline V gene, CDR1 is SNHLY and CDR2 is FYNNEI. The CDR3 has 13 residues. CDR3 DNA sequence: TGTGCCAGCAGCAACCGGGAGGCATATGGCTACACCTTC. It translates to CASSNREAYGYTF.

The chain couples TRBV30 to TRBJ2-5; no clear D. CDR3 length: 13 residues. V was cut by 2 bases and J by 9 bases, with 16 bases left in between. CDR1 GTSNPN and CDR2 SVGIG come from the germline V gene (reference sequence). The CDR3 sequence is CAWSSTTQTAQYF. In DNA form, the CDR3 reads TGTGCCTGGAGTTCAACCACCCAGACTGCCCAGTACTTC.

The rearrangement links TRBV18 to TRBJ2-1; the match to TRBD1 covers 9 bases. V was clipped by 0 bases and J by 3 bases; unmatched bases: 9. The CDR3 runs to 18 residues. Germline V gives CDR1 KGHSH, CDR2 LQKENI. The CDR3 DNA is TGTGCCAGCTCACCACCGATACGGGACAGGGAGAACTACAATGAGCAGTTCTTC. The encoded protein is CASSPPIRDRENYNEQFF.